This T cell receptor (beta chain) was profiled in a study of T cell repertoires in cytomegalovirus infection. Overall study: HLA-C-restricted CMV epitopes, recently identified, and well-studied HLA-B-restricted ones were used by the study. The study's findings and limits: HLA-C-restricted, CMV-specific TCR beta clonotypes were dominant ex vivo. Carriage of CMV together with the relevant HLA was identifiable through cumulative public TCR beta family frequency.

TCRdb fed the reads into MiXCR, producing one record per CDR3 protein. The sample carries just over 450,000 distinct CDR3 sequences, 40% to 50% recorded once. Notes on this clonotype: Its specificity is unknown.

Trimming at V came to 4 bases and at J to 9 bases, leaving 7 bases not matched to a gene. From germline, CDR1 is SGHTA and CDR2 FQGNSA. This CDR3 has 14 residues. The material was cultured PBMCs, obtained from culture after CMV antigen stimulation. The TCR comes from a human donor in good health (CMV status not recorded). Some clones in this sample may be carry-over from other donors' samples. The V and J genes are TRBV7-2 and TRBJ2-1; 9 bases match TRBD2. CDR3 residues: CASSYVRGGGEQFF. CDR3 coding DNA: TGTGCCAGCAGCTATGTGCGGGGGGGCGGTGAGCAGTTCTTC.